This T cell receptor beta chain was profiled in a study of long-term antiretroviral therapy in people with HIV. Findings of the study overall: ART-treated samples gained diversity yet remained below transplant donor controls. Comparison with controls showed narrower CDR3 length ranges in HIV repertoires.

With respect to this clone: What it recognizes is unknown.

The authors ran the immunoSEQ assay, v3.0, at survey level. Repertoires were generated with immunoSEQ multiplex PCR, while TCRdb's copy carries only in-frame clones and drops some. This table holds fewer than 30,000 clones, 65% to 90% found once. This CDR3 comprises 15 residues. The germline V and J ends were trimmed by 2 bases and 0 bases, with 7 bases remaining between them. The germline V gene has CDR1 MNHEY and CDR2 SVGAGI. Every participant gave one or more pre-ART and two or more post-ART PBMC samples. V and J are TRBV6-5 and TRBJ2-2; D unclear. Material: unsorted PBMCs, obtained at the start of antiretroviral therapy, before treatment. The TCR originated in a woman younger than 30 with HIV. The CDR3 loop reads CASSYQVANTGELFF. The CDR3 DNA reads as TGTGCCAGCAGTTACCAGGTCGCGAACACCGGGGAGCTGTTTTTT.